This T cell receptor beta chain came from a study of cytomegalovirus exposure and HLA in healthy donors. Use of 60 Vbeta and 13 Jbeta primers characterized the PCR. TCRdb's table, derived via immunoSEQ multiplex PCR, lists solely in-frame clones and lacks some. The repertoire has 110,000 or so clones, around 68% of them found once; the top ten carry approximately 10%. The study's findings and limits: Later analysis identified 15,000 to 20,000 TCR beta sequences associated with HLA alleles, using a false discovery rate threshold of 0.05. Later analysis suggested links between common viral pathogens and several top significant clusters. Analyses of presence and absence presupposed an approximately uniform sequencing depth across donors. For cytomegalovirus status, the classifier reportedly gave diagnoses with high specificity and sensitivity.

With respect to this clone: Its antigen is currently unknown.

Looked up from germline, CDR1 is LGHNA and CDR2 is YNFKEQ. CDR3 length equals 16 residues. Trimming took 0 bases from V and 4 from J; bases not matched to a gene: 6. This chain uses TRBV4-2 with TRBJ1-1, with 9 bases aligning to TRBD1. The sequenced material came from PBMCs. The clonotype originates from a woman aged 45-60 years in good health and CMV-seropositive. The CDR3 here is CASSQDPTGGGTEAFF. Written as DNA, the CDR3 is TGTGCCAGCAGCCAAGATCCGACAGGGGGTGGCACTGAAGCTTTCTTT.